This T cell receptor beta chain was recorded in a study of shared clonotypes between healthy human individuals (dated by TCRdb to 2018 to 2020). About the study as a whole: Three men and a couple of women, aged 18 to 49 years, made up the cohort. Per donor, three plates each were used for CD4 naive and CD4 memory, two for CD8 naive, and one for CD8 memory. Blood TCR repertoires of several healthy adults were deeply sequenced to estimate repertoire size and the extent of clonotype sharing between individuals. Different laboratories and diverse techniques were used to prepare libraries and sequence TCR repertoires, to increase sequencing depth and limit assay-specific biases. Per donor, leukapheresis produced somewhere between about 0.85 and 8.9 billion PBMCs. Overall study results and their limits: Across a few donors, approximately 5% of naive CD4, around 3.5% of naive CD8, approximately 2.5% of memory CD4, and approximately 0.42% of memory CD8 clonotypes were shared. The genetic and exposure-history diversity represented was limited by the small number of donors. Sampling was restricted to blood, and TCR repertoires in tissue are likely to differ from TCR repertoires in blood. Compared with non-shared clonotypes, clonotypes shared by all four sorted-subset donors had higher generation probabilities. Based on pairwise subsampling, the degree of clonotype sharing among donors was expected to be affected by sequencing depth. Larger estimated clonotype richness was generally found for naive subsets than for memory subsets. Even with the large sequencing depth, rarefaction of the sorted-subset datasets indicated that sequencing was incomplete.

About this clone: Its antigen is currently not known. Base-call qualities are not available, and no considerably larger clone is one nucleotide away.

TCR CDR3 regions were amplified from genomic DNA by multiplex PCR using the deep immunoSEQ assay. Extracted genomic DNA from each cell subset was spread evenly across all wells of several immunoSEQ 96-well plates, with each plate serving as a replicate. For sorted subsets, each replicate PCR was loaded with roughly 200 ng genomic DNA, equivalent to about 30,000 T cell genomes. Purified libraries were quantified with a Qubit 3.0 fluorometer, sized on a Bioanalyzer 2100, and re-quantified with the KAPA Library Quantification kit. A separate single-read 150-cycle Illumina NextSeq 550 flow cell was used to sequence each immunoSEQ 96-well plate. Per the source publication's procedure: The immunoSEQ output contained only junctional sequences without quality scores, so filtering could not match that applied to full-length reads. To assign V/J genes and CDR3, sequences were annotated against IMGT germline references using PyIR, a Python wrapper for IgBLAST v1.9. Reads were removed for weak V/J assignments (E-value above 1e-6), missing CDR3, stop codons, out-of-frame junctions, or ambiguous translated residues. A V3J clonotype was defined by an identical inferred V gene, J gene, and CDR3 amino acid sequence. Percentage overlap between repertoires was calculated by dividing the number of shared unique clonotypes by the size of the smaller repertoire. Three approaches were used to assess repertoire richness: RTK rarefaction, the Chao1 estimator, and Recon v2.1 estimates of unobserved clonotypes. Generation probabilities were computed with OLGA for all TCRbeta clonotypes obtained by the gDNA method from a handful of donors. The table was pulled from immuneACCESS by TCRdb, which kept in-frame rearrangements only. Such tables lose some clones; where checked, under half of the loss comes from unresolved V genes, and the rest has no known cause. V and J calls and clone size are copied from that table; D and trimming were computed from the DNA. The sample contains around 1 million clones, about 80% of them found a single time. In total, the top ten clones hold about 1.5% of the sample.

CDR1 and CDR2 are read off the germline V gene as SGHRS and YFSETQ. The CDR3 starts with the cysteine, ends with the phenylalanine, and has 14 residues. Kept here is only the CDR3 DNA, which spans 42 bases and is read in frame from base 1. V and J lose 5 bases and 2 bases, and a span of 10 bases separates them. Donors were healthy HIV-negative adults with no recently reported acute infections or vaccinations. Only Caucasian adults living in Nashville, Tennessee, USA were represented among the donors. CD4+ T cells were enriched by magnetic negative selection, after which naive cells were positively selected on CD45RA and the negative fraction was taken as the memory subset. Blood was collected by leukapheresis, and PBMCs were isolated by Ficoll-Histopaque density gradient centrifugation and then cryopreserved in liquid nitrogen vapor phase. Analytical flow cytometry was used to check the purity and quantity of every magnetically sorted T cell population. From each sorted fraction, genomic DNA was isolated and quantified by UV absorbance on a Nanodrop 2000c.

Rearrangement joined TRBV5-1 to TRBJ2-2, with no confidently assigned D gene. What was sequenced was memory CD4+ T cells sorted from blood. The cell subset or site label for this specimen denotes: CD45RA-negative fraction. This clonotype originated in a man aged 18 to 29 in good health. The CDR3 region: CASRVDANTGELFF. In nucleotides, the sequence is TGCGCCAGCAGGGTTGACGCCAACACCGGGGAGCTGTTTTTT. Joined to the reference TRBV5-1 and TRBJ2-2 proteins, this CDR3 gives the full variable domain: KAGVTQTPRYLIKTRGQQVTLSCSPISGHRSVSWYQQTPGQGLQFLFEYFSETQRNKGNFPGRFSGRQFSNSRSEMNVSTLELGDSALYLCASRVDANTGELFFGEGSRLTVL.